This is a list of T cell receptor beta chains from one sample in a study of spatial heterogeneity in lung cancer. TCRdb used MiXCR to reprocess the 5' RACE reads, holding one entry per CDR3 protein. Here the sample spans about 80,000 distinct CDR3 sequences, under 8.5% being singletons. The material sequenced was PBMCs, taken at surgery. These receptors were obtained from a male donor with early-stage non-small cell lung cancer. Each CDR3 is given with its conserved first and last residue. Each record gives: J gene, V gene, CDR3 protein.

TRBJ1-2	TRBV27	CASSLSNPNYGYTF
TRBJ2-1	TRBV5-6	CASSSRAIARNPHNEQFF
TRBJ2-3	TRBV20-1	CSALVLSGTDTQYF
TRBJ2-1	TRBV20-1	CSARATSGFSVNEQFF
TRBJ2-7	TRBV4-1	CASSPGLPAEQYF
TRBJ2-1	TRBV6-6	CATGTSSYNEQFF
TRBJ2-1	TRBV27	CASSLKGTGRLAGAYNEQFF
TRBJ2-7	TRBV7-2	CASRGGLEGSYEQYF
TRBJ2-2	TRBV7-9	CASSSDHWRLNTGELFF
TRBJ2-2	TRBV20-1	CSARSGLAVNTGELFF
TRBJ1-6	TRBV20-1	CSSRQVGLPYNSPLHF
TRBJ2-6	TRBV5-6	CASSFGTGANVLTF
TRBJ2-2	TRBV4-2	CASSHASGQNTGELFF
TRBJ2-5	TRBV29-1	CSVDGAGMKTQYF
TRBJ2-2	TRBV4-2	CASSQARQGNTGELFF
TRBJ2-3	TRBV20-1	CSARSTDTQYF
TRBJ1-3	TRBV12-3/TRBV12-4	CASSLGASSGNTIYF
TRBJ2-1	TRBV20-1	CSARDYLNEQFF
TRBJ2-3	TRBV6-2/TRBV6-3	CASSYSVDTQYF
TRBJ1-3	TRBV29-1	CSVRTVFSGNTIYF
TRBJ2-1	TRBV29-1	CSVESGGWGEQFF
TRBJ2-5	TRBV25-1	CASRRDGQETQYF
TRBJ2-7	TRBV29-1	CSVVSTGVYEQYF
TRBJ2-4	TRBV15	CATSRDLRVRNNIQYF
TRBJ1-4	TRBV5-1	CASSLVRSGSEKLFF
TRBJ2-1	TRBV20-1	CSASRDSRMGEQFF
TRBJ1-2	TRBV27	CASSSFGQGAGSGHGYTF
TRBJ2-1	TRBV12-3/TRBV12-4	CASSLGDEQFF
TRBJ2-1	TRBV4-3	CASSRAEGYEQFF
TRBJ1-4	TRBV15	CATSSQGVRGEKLFF
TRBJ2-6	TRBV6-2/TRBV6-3	CASSYSISQKPHPGANVLTF
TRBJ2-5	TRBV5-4	CASSSKTGKETQYF
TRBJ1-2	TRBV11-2	CASSLHTGPNYGYTF
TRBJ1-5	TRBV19	CASSIGGTLNQPQHF
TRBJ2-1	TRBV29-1	CSVEPQGVPFF
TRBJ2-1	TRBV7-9	CASSFAGTSRGNEQFF
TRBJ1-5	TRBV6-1	CASSEANSYNQPQHF
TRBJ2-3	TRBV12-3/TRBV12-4	CASSPIGGDTQYF
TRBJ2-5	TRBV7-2	CASSSQPGLGETQYF
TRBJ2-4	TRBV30	CAWERGSGNIQYF
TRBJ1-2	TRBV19	CASSISPRARGYTF
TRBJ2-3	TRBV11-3	CASSSRVDTQYF
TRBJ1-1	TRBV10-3	CAISELVNTEAFF
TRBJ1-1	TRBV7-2	CASSPYGQMGEAFF
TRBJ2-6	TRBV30	CAWRSNSGANVLTF
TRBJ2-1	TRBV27	CASSLAGGSRYNEQFF
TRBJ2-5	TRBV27	CASRIGSGYKETQYF
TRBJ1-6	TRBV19	CASSTLPILRDREPLHF